One TCR beta chain is described in this entry. Its specificity is unknown. Profiling of TCR beta VDJ combinations and CDR3 sequences used genomic DNA as template. TCRdb ran MiXCR on the reads and lists one entry per CDR3 protein. The sample shows a few hundred thousand distinct CDR3 sequences, approximately 70% of them seen only once. Germline V gene data show CDR1 as SEHNR and CDR2 as FQNEAQ (reference sequence). This CDR3 is 13 amino acids long. Trimming removed 1 base from V and 14 bases from J; junction bases left unmatched: 8. This sample was taken from a study of CD8+CD57+ T cells in acquired aplastic anemia. Study summary: Sorted CD4+ plus CD8+ cells gave DNA averaging roughly 3 ug.

Whole-study findings and limits: Researchers reported that CD8+ Simpson's diversity was not significantly different in patients versus controls. Over 25 CD8+ CDR3 sequences occurred in both the patients and the controls.

The receptor was isolated from a human donor in good health, serving as a control. What was sequenced was sorted CD4+, CD8+, or CD8+CD57+ T cells (not recorded which) from PBMCs. This chain connects TRBV7-9 to TRBJ1-5, with 7 bases fitting TRBD1. The CDR3 sequence: CASSLGQGSYEHF. The DNA of the CDR3 is TGTGCCAGCAGCTTAGGACAGGGCAGCTACGAGCATTTT.